This T cell receptor (beta chain) derives from a study of vaccination and CD4 T cells after COVID-19. At the level of the study: Overlapping spike peptides of SARS-CoV-2, HCoV-NL63, HCoV-OC43 and HCoV-229E stimulated the cells.

Between the trimmed V and J ends, which lost 1 base and 6 bases, there was a span of 6 bases. The germline CDR1 and CDR2 sequences are LNHNV and YYDKDF (reference sequence). The CDR3 has 13 amino acids. Treatment: approximately nine-day PBMC culture with coronavirus spike peptide pools or control peptides (ViraFEST assay). In this sample, this clonotype turned up a few times. Its antigen is undetermined. Cultured CD4+ T cell DNA underwent sequencing with the Oncomine TCR Beta short-read assay. The template was genomic DNA from cultured CD4+ T cells. A single record per CDR3 protein comes from TCRdb applying MiXCR to the PCR reads. The data contain around 19,000 distinct CDR3 sequences, around 50% of them singletons.

The chain recombines TRBV15 with TRBJ2-2, with unresolved D. Sequenced: CD4+ T cells from blood, cultured in vitro. The sequence was obtained from a human donor who had recovered from COVID-19. The CDR3 DNA is TGTGCCACCAGCAGAGTGGTCGCCGGGGAGCTGTTTTTT. As protein: CATSRVVAGELFF.